This entry is about one T cell receptor (beta chain). The antigen remains unidentified. Sequencing started from total RNA isolated from unfractionated whole blood. The study used a library that attached unique molecular identifiers to individual cDNA molecules. Authors' methods: Ranging from roughly 20,000 to 750,000, TCR counts per sample had a median value of roughly 96,000. TCRdb used MiXCR to reprocess the 5' RACE reads, holding one entry per CDR3 protein. The V and J calls follow TCRdb's processing rather than the paper's. The table lists roughly 82,000 distinct CDR3 sequences, less than 20% of them singletons. CDR1 and CDR2 from the germline V gene are MNHNY and SVGAGI (reference sequence). V gave up 5 bases and J gave up 2 bases; unmatched junction bases: 6. The CDR3 is made up of 15 amino acids. The data were obtained in a study of human T cells and chemical hapten exposure. Whole-study results and caveats: Among TCRs, those above 1 in 1000 frequency were unaffected by DPC sensitization.

The rearrangement links TRBV6-6 to TRBJ2-3; 8 nucleotides agree with TRBD2. This TCR came from a female donor in good health. This CDR3 reads CASSDSGAYTDTQYF. DNA of the CDR3: TGTGCCAGCAGTGATAGCGGGGCTTACACAGATACGCAGTATTTT.